The 29 T cell receptor beta chains below come from one sample, sequenced in a study of blood T cell repertoires in COVID-19. The method was immunoSEQ multiplex PCR; TCRdb's version includes in-frame clones alone and lacks a portion of them. Found here are roughly 70,000 clones, about 90% of them singletons; the top ten hold under 0.65%. The sample taken for sequencing was peripheral blood. These receptors all stem from a man aged 50-60 years with COVID-19, enrolled during active disease.

This clone occurred a few times. J is TRBJ2-5 and V is TRBV28, with 9 positions matching TRBD1. Germline V gives CDR1 MDHEN, CDR2 SYDVKM. V dropped 6 bases and J dropped 5; count of bases not matched to a gene: 4. This CDR3 comprises 13 residues. CDR3 loop: CASSLQGAETQYF. Here the CDR3 DNA reads TGTGCCAGCAGCCTACAGGGGGCGGAGACCCAGTACTTC.

The genes are TRBV7-3 and TRBJ2-1; 7 positions match TRBD2. V gave up 2 bases and J gave up 9 bases; unmatched junction bases: 13. The CDR3 sequence is 16 residues long. CDR1 and CDR2 (germline): SGHTA, FQGTGA. The CDR3 reads CASSLEGASGTIEQFF. The CDR3 DNA follows: TGTGCCAGCAGCTTAGAAGGGGCTAGCGGAACAATTGAGCAGTTCTTC.

The CDR3 region is CASTPGGRGYTEAFF. The CDR3 coding sequence is TGTGCCAGCACCCCGGGGGGCAGGGGATACACTGAAGCTTTCTTT. This chain connects TRBV7-9 to TRBJ1-1; perhaps TRBD1 as D (6 bases). This CDR3 contains 15 residues. The germline CDR1 and CDR2 sequences are SEHNR and FQNEAQ (reference sequence). The V gene lost 7 bases and the J gene lost 3 bases, with 18 bases spanning the gap.

This sequence joins TRBV6-5 and TRBJ2-3; D may be TRBD1 (6 bases). V was shortened by 7 bases and J by 0 bases, with 11 bases between the two germline ends. This CDR3 comprises 14 residues. Germline V CDR1 and CDR2: MNHEY, SVGAGI. For the CDR3, the DNA is TGTGCCAGCAAGCGTGGGGGCAGCACAGATACGCAGTATTTT. Residues: CASKRGGSTDTQYF.

The V call is TRBV9, the J call TRBJ2-5, with D tentatively TRBD2 (5 bases). This CDR3 comprises 15 residues. CDR1 is SGDLS, CDR2 YYNGEE, per germline. Trimming left V 0 bases short and J 1 base short, with 10 bases between. The DNA of the CDR3 is TGTGCCAGCAGCGTAGCTCCGGGAAGCCAAGAGACCCAGTACTTC. It codes for CASSVAPGSQETQYF.

The chain combines TRBV18 with TRBJ2-2, with TRBD1 matching 8 bases. The CDR3 extends over 16 amino acids. Germline trimming cut 6 bases from V and 7 bases from J; bases unmatched to any gene: 13. Germline values: CDR1 KGHSH, CDR2 LQKENI. CDR3 amino acids: CASSRRGPLHDGELFF. Written as DNA, the CDR3 is TGTGCCAGCTCCCGCAGGGGGCCACTCCACGACGGGGAGCTGTTTTTT.

The rearrangement joins TRBV21-1 to TRBJ1-5. TRBV21-1 is classified as a pseudogene. The CDR3 runs 17 residues. The CDR3 protein is CASSKVGTGGRMKPQHF. Written as DNA, the CDR3 is TGTGCCAGCAGCAAAGTGGGTACCGGGGGGCGGATGAAGCCCCAGCATTTT.

The V and J genes are TRBV6-6 and TRBJ1-1; D uncertain. Germline CDR1 MNHNY, CDR2 SVGAGI (reference sequence). Trimming shortened V by 4 bases and J by 0 bases, and 3 bases separated the two germline ends. CDR3 length equals 12 residues. The CDR3 region has the DNA TGTGCCAGCAGTTTCTTGAACACTGAAGCTTTCTTT. It codes for CASSFLNTEAFF.

This sequence joins TRBV4-1 and TRBJ2-1; 12 bases map to TRBD2. CDR1 is MGHRA, CDR2 YSYEKL, per germline. The CDR3 extends over 15 amino acids. Trimming removed 5 bases from V and 6 bases from J; junction bases left unmatched: 5. The CDR3 protein is CASSFGLAGFNEQFF. The CDR3 DNA reads TGCGCCAGCAGCTTCGGACTAGCGGGATTCAATGAGCAGTTCTTC.

The CDR3 is CASSQSGGSALDSPLHF. In DNA form, the CDR3 reads TGTGCCAGCAGCCAAAGCGGGGGATCGGCCCTTGATTCACCCCTCCACTTT. J is TRBJ1-6 and V is TRBV4-2; TRBD1 might be the D (5 bases). CDR1 LGHNA and CDR2 YNFKEQ come from the germline V gene. The CDR3 consists of 17 residues. Trimming removed 2 bases from V and 8 bases from J, with 19 bases in between.

V and J are TRBV7-9 and TRBJ2-1; TRBD2 matches at 8 bases. V shed 6 bases, J shed 2 bases, and the junction held 6 bases outside the gene matches. CDR3 length: 15 amino acids. Looked up from germline, CDR1 is SEHNR and CDR2 is FQNEAQ (reference sequence). The CDR3 spells CASSPRGGPYNEQFF. CDR3 bases: TGTGCCAGCAGTCCCCGGGGGGGCCCCTACAATGAGCAGTTCTTC.

This sequence joins TRBV6-5 and TRBJ1-2; the D gene is possibly TRBD1 (6 bases). V shed 6 bases and J shed 2 bases, with 13 bases lying between them. Germline V gives CDR1 MNHEY, CDR2 SVGAGI. The CDR3 spans 14 residues. Here the CDR3 reads CASSDITGNYGYTF. CDR3 nucleotides: TGTGCCAGCAGCGATATAACAGGGAACTATGGCTACACCTTC.

V gene TRBV5-1 combines with J gene TRBJ2-1; 12 bases map to TRBD1. The CDR3 is made up of 16 amino acids. V trimming: 4 bases; J trimming: 7 bases; junction bases outside the gene matches: 9. Germline loops: CDR1 SGHRS, CDR2 YFSETQ. As DNA, the CDR3 is TGCGCCAGCAGCCTCGGTAGGGGACAGGGGGCGAATGAGCAGTTCTTC. Amino acids: CASSLGRGQGANEQFF.

The rearrangement links TRBV30 to TRBJ2-1, with TRBD1 as a possible D gene (6 bases). CDR1 and CDR2 (germline): GTSNPN, SVGIG (reference sequence). V lost 1 base to trimming and J lost 10 bases, with 14 bases between them. The CDR3 runs to 13 residues. This CDR3 is CAWSDTGRGEQFF. DNA for the CDR3: TGTGCCTGGAGTGATACAGGGAGAGGCGAGCAGTTCTTC.

The chain carries TRBV15 and TRBJ1-1; D may be TRBD1 (6 bases). Germline CDR1 LNHNV, CDR2 YYDKDF (reference sequence). V dropped 5 bases and J dropped 8 bases, with 12 bases sitting between them. This CDR3 is 12 amino acids long. The CDR3 spells CATSAQGMEAFF. The CDR3 nucleotides are TGTGCCACCAGCGCACAGGGAATGGAAGCTTTCTTT.

This clone was seen just once. The chain joins TRBV7-2 to TRBJ2-3; D perhaps matches TRBD2 (6 bases). CDR1 and CDR2 from the germline V gene are SGHTA and FQGNSA. Between the trimmed V and J ends, which lost 4 bases and 3 bases, there was a span of 23 bases. The CDR3 runs to 18 residues. This CDR3 is CASSSPWRDAWRTDTQYF. CDR3 sequence (DNA): TGTGCCAGCAGCTCCCCGTGGCGGGACGCATGGAGGACAGATACGCAGTATTTT.

The V gene is TRBV6-5, the J gene TRBJ2-1; no reliable D call. This CDR3 has 13 amino acids. Germline V gene data show CDR1 as MNHEY and CDR2 as SVGAGI. Trimming pared 4 bases from V and 8 bases from J, leaving 12 bases between. The CDR3 DNA reads as TGTGCCAGCAGTTTGATTGGCGGCTATGAGCAGTTCTTC. Amino acid sequence: CASSLIGGYEQFF.

This clone appeared once. This chain uses TRBV5-1 with TRBJ2-2; D is perhaps TRBD2 (5 bases). The CDR3 extends over 17 amino acids. Germline V gives CDR1 SGHRS, CDR2 YFSETQ. The V end lost 0 bases, the J end lost 1 base, and 13 bases lay between the germline ends. Written as DNA, the CDR3 is TGCGCCAGCAGCTTGGAGCCGGACTCTGTGAACACCGGGGAGCTGTTTTTT. As protein: CASSLEPDSVNTGELFF.

This rearrangement joins TRBV4-1 to TRBJ1-6, with a possible D match to TRBD1 (5 bases). The CDR3 has 14 residues. V shed 0 bases and J shed 6 bases, with 6 bases lying between them. The germline gives CDR1 MGHRA, CDR2 YSYEKL. CDR3 in amino acids: CASSQDRANSPLHF. CDR3 sequence (DNA): TGCGCCAGCAGCCAAGACAGGGCTAATTCACCCCTCCACTTT.

This chain uses TRBV19 with TRBJ2-7; 7 bases agree with TRBD2. This CDR3 is 14 amino acids long. V trimming: 1 base; J trimming: 5 bases; junction bases outside the gene matches: 5. CDR1 and CDR2 (germline): LNHDA, SQIVND (reference sequence). This CDR3 is CASSIGHAGDEQYF. In DNA, the CDR3 is TGTGCCAGTAGTATAGGTCACGCGGGGGACGAGCAGTACTTC.

This rearrangement joins TRBV5-1 to TRBJ1-1, with 9 bases aligning to TRBD1. The CDR3 consists of 15 residues. Trimming cost V 0 bases and J 11 bases; bases outside gene matches: 11. Germline CDR1 and CDR2: SGHRS and YFSETQ. This CDR3 is CASSLEFLGQGWAFF. CDR3 nucleotides: TGCGCCAGCAGCTTGGAATTCCTGGGACAGGGCTGGGCTTTCTTT. Supplemented by reference TRBV5-1 and TRBJ1-1, the full variable domain reads KAGVTQTPRYLIKTRGQQVTLSCSPISGHRSVSWYQQTPGQGLQFLFEYFSETQRNKGNFPGRFSGRQFSNSRSEMNVSTLELGDSALYLCASSLEFLGQGWAFFGQGTRLTVV.

Here the CDR3 reads CASSLSGTGVPGVQYF. DNA for the CDR3: TGTGCCAGCAGCTTGTCCGGGACAGGGGTGCCTGGAGTTCAGTACTTC. This chain uses TRBV5-4 with TRBJ2-4, with TRBD1 identical over 10 bases. From germline, CDR1 is SGHNT and CDR2 YYREEE (reference sequence). V lost 1 base, J lost 11 bases, and 12 bases stayed unmatched. The CDR3 is 16 residues long.

The chain links TRBV6-2 or TRBV6-3 to TRBJ1-4; unclear D gene. Trimming took off 4 bases at V and 7 bases at J, with 4 bases between the two ends. CDR3 length equals 11 residues. In germline, CDR1 is MNHEY, CDR2 SVGEGT. CDR3 bases: TGTGCCAGCAGTTTGAGTGAAAAACTGTTTTTT. Protein product: CASSLSEKLFF.

J is TRBJ2-7 and V is TRBV27; 12 bases fit TRBD2. V was clipped by 1 base and J by 6 bases; unmatched bases: 10. CDR3 length: 17 amino acids. Germline V CDR1 and CDR2: MNHEY, SMNVEV (reference sequence). The CDR3 nucleotides are TGTGCCAGCAGTTTATACCCCAAGACTAGCGGGAGTGCCGAGCAGTACTTC. Its protein is CASSLYPKTSGSAEQYF.

The chain employs TRBV5-1 and TRBJ1-3; 7 bases line up with TRBD1. This CDR3 is 13 amino acids long. The germline V gene has CDR1 SGHRS and CDR2 YFSETQ. Trimming cost V 4 bases and J 4 bases; bases outside gene matches: 2. The CDR3 sequence: CASSGDRGNTIYF. CDR3 nucleotide sequence: TGCGCCAGCAGCGGGGACAGAGGAAACACCATATATTTT.

This chain connects TRBV4-1 to TRBJ2-2, with 13 bases identical to TRBD2. From germline, CDR1 is MGHRA and CDR2 YSYEKL. The J segment lost 7 bases and the V segment lost 11 bases, leaving 19 bases of the junction unmatched. The CDR3 runs to 18 residues. The CDR3 sequence: CAPSRPLGTSGMGGELFF. The DNA for the CDR3 is TGCGCCCCCAGCCGCCCCCTAGGGACTAGCGGGATGGGCGGGGAGCTGTTTTTT.

The chain recombines TRBV7-7 with TRBJ2-7, with D perhaps matching TRBD2 (6 bases). Germline CDR1 and CDR2: SSHAT and FNYEAQ (reference sequence). The V end was cut by 3 bases, the J end by 5 bases, with 14 bases between. The CDR3 covers 14 residues. The CDR3 DNA reads TGTGCCAGCAGCTTGCTCGCCCCGGGGGACGAGCAGTACTTC. Residues: CASSLLAPGDEQYF.

The rearrangement uses TRBV5-6 and TRBJ1-1, with TRBD1 as a possible D gene (6 bases). Deletions cut 1 base from V and 5 bases from J, with 12 bases between. Germline lookup yields CDR1 SGHDT and CDR2 YYEEEE. CDR3 length equals 14 residues. CDR3 in DNA: TGTGCCAGCAGCTTGTGGGGAGGGGGGACTGAAGCTTTCTTT. This codes for CASSLWGGGTEAFF.

CDR3 region: CASGLVLTSGPPKQYF. The CDR3 bases are TGTGCTAGTGGTTTGGTATTAACTAGCGGACCCCCAAAGCAGTACTTC. The chain carries TRBV12-5 and TRBJ2-7, with 8 nucleotides matching TRBD2. Germline V CDR1 and CDR2: LGHNT, FRNRAP. Germline trimming cut 0 bases from V and 8 bases from J; bases unmatched to any gene: 12. The CDR3 spans 16 residues.